These 10 T cell receptor beta chains came from one sample sequenced in a study of cytotoxic CD8 clonotypes in ibrutinib-treated CLL. Profiled with immunoSEQ multiplex PCR; TCRdb holds only in-frame clones, not every one. The sample contains roughly 28,000 clones, around three fifths of which appear only once. The starting material was PBMCs, obtained before ibrutinib treatment. The receptor set was obtained from a human donor with chronic lymphocytic leukemia.

The chain couples TRBV2 to TRBJ2-7; D tentatively fits TRBD1 or TRBD2 (5 bases each). V lost 6 bases and J 4 bases, leaving 16 bases between the germline ends. The germline CDR1 and CDR2 sequences are SNHLY and FYNNEI. The CDR3 runs 14 residues. CDR3 in amino acids: CASRGTFYLYEQYF. The CDR3 coding sequence is TGTGCCAGCAGGGGGACCTTCTACTTATACGAGCAGTACTTC.

The CDR3 loop is CASSYSWGRSSYEQYF. CDR3 sequence (DNA): TGTGCCAGCAGTTACTCATGGGGTAGGAGCTCCTACGAGCAGTACTTC. The chain links TRBV6-6 to TRBJ2-7, with D uncertain. The V and J ends lost 0 bases and 0 bases respectively, with 12 bases between them. The CDR3 covers 16 residues. From germline, CDR1 is MNHNY and CDR2 SVGAGI (reference sequence).

This clone was detected a few times. The genes are TRBV28 and TRBJ1-2; D perhaps matches TRBD1 (6 bases). The CDR3 totals 12 residues. Per the germline V gene, CDR1 is MDHEN and CDR2 is SYDVKM. Between the trimmed V and J ends, which lost 8 bases and 6 bases, there was a span of 13 bases. The CDR3 spells CASQGSIDGYTF. The DNA of the CDR3 is TGTGCCAGCCAGGGGAGTATCGATGGCTACACCTTC.

The sample holds one count of this clone. The chain uses TRBV14 and TRBJ1-2; no clear D. Germline V gives CDR1 SGHDN, CDR2 FVKESK. The CDR3 loop spans 15 amino acids. Trimming cost V 1 base and J 2 bases, with 11 bases left between them. CDR3 DNA sequence: TGTGCCAGCAGCCAAGGAGATTATCTCAACTATGGCTACACCTTC. As protein: CASSQGDYLNYGYTF.

This chain joins TRBV7-9 and TRBJ2-1; tentative D call: TRBD1 (6 bases). CDR3 length: 16 residues. CDR1 is SEHNR and CDR2 is FQNEAQ in the germline V gene (reference sequence). Deletions cut 4 bases from V and 0 bases from J, with 13 bases between. The CDR3 protein is CASSYRDTISYNEQFF. DNA for the CDR3: TGTGCCAGCAGCTACAGGGACACTATCTCCTACAATGAGCAGTTCTTC.

The table lists this clone with a few counts. The same CDR3 can be traced to other DNA sequences in this sample. The chain recombines TRBV19 with TRBJ2-7, with D possibly being TRBD1 or TRBD2 (5 bases each). Between the trimmed V and J ends, which lost 5 bases and 2 bases, there was a span of 13 bases. The CDR3 spans 14 residues. CDR1 and CDR2 from the germline V gene are LNHDA and SQIVND (reference sequence). CDR3 protein: CASSPRDRPYEQYF. CDR3 in DNA: TGTGCCAGTAGTCCTAGGGACCGACCCTACGAGCAGTACTTC.

The V call is TRBV7-9, the J call TRBJ2-7, with a tentative D call TRBD1 (6 bases). The V gene lost 4 bases and the J gene lost 3 bases, with 19 bases spanning the gap. Germline V gene sequence: CDR1 SEHNR, CDR2 FQNEAQ (reference sequence). The CDR3 is 16 residues long. The CDR3 nucleotides are TGTGCCAGCAGCTCCCGCCTCGGACAGTCCAGCTACGAGCAGTACTTC. It codes for CASSSRLGQSSYEQYF.

The rearrangement joins TRBV5-1 to TRBJ1-1; 7 bases match TRBD1. CDR3 length: 16 residues. Looked up from germline, CDR1 is SGHRS and CDR2 is YFSETQ. The trim removed 4 bases at V and 0 bases at J, leaving 9 bases unmatched. In nucleotides, the CDR3 is TGCGCCAGCAGCCCGGGGGACAGAATCATGAACACTGAAGCTTTCTTT. It translates to CASSPGDRIMNTEAFF.

The chain couples TRBV2 to TRBJ1-5; D not resolved. Germline CDR1 reads SNHLY; CDR2 reads FYNNEI. The CDR3 sequence is 14 residues long. Trimming took 5 bases from V and 2 from J, leaving 10 bases between them. CDR3 sequence reads: CASSPLQGNQPQHF. Here the CDR3 DNA reads TGTGCCAGCAGTCCCCTTCAGGGCAATCAGCCCCAGCATTTT.

The chain is built from TRBV5-1 and TRBJ2-2; 9 bases agree with TRBD2. The V gene's germline CDR1 is SGHRS and CDR2 YFSETQ. V gave up 9 bases and J gave up 0 bases; unmatched junction bases: 9. The CDR3 is 16 residues long. This CDR3 is CATRAGLATNTGELFF. The CDR3 nucleotides are TGCGCCACCAGGGCGGGACTAGCAACGAACACCGGGGAGCTGTTTTTT.